This T cell receptor (beta chain) derives from a study of CD8+CD57+ T cells in acquired aplastic anemia. At the level of the study: Sorting CD4+ and CD8+ cells gave DNA averaging around 3 ug. Overall study results and limits: The study found no significant CD8+ Simpson's diversity difference between patients and controls.

This CDR3 comprises 15 residues. Germline CDR1 and CDR2: MNHEY and SVGAGI. Trimming took 6 bases from V and 0 from J, leaving 14 bases between them. This clonotype was picked up many times. Its antigen remains unidentified. Genomic DNA provided the template from which TCR beta VDJ and CDR3 profiles were obtained. A single record per CDR3 protein comes from TCRdb applying MiXCR to the reads. Of about 190,000 distinct CDR3 sequences detected, about half appear once; the ten largest clones hold 15% to 20%. The V gene is TRBV6-5, the J gene TRBJ1-2; no clear D. This TCR was sampled from a human donor in good health, serving as a control. Sequencing was performed on sorted CD4+, CD8+, or CD8+CD57+ T cells (not recorded which) from PBMCs. The CDR3 sequence is CASSLGYFSNYGYTF. CDR3 nucleotides: TGTGCCAGCAGCCTCGGTTACTTTTCTAACTATGGCTACACCTTC.